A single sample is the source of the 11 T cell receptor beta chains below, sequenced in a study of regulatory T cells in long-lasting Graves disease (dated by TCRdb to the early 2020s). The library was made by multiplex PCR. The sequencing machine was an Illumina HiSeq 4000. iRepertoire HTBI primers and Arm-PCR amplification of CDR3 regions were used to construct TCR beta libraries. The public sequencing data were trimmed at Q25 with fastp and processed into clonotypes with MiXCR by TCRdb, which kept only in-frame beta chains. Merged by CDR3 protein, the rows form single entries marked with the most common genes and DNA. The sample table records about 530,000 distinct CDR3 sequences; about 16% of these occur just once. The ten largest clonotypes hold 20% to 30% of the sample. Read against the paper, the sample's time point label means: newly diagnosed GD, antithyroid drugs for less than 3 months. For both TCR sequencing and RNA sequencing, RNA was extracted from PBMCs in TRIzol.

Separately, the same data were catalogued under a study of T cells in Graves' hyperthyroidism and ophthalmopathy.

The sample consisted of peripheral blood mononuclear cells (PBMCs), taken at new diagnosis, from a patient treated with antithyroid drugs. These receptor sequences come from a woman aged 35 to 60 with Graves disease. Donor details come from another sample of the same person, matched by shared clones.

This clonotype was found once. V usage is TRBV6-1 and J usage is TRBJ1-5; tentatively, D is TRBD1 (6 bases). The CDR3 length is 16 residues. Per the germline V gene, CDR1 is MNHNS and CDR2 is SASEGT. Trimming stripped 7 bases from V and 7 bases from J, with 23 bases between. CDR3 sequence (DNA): TGTGCCAGCACTCTGTGGTGGAAACAGGGACGACAGCCCCAGCATTTT. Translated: CASTLWWKQGRQPQHF.

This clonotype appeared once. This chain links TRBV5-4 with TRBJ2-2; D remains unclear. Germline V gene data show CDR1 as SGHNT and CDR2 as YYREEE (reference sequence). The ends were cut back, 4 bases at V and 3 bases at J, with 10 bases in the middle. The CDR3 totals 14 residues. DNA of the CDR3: TGTGCCAGCAGCCACATGGACCACACCGGGGAGCTGTTTTTT. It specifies CASSHMDHTGELFF.

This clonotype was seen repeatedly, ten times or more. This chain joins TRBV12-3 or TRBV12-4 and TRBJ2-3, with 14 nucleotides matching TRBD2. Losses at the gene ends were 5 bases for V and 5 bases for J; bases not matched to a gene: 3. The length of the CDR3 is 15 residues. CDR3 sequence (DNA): TGTGCCAGCAGTGGACTAGCGGGGGGACAAGATACGCAGTATTTT. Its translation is CASSGLAGGQDTQYF.

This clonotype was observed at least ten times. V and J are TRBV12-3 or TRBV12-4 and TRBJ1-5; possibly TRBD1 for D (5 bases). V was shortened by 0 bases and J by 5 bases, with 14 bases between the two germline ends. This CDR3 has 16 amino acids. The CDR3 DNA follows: TGTGCCAGCAGTTTAGCGCGAGGGGAAGGGGATCAGCCCCAGCATTTT. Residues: CASSLARGEGDQPQHF.

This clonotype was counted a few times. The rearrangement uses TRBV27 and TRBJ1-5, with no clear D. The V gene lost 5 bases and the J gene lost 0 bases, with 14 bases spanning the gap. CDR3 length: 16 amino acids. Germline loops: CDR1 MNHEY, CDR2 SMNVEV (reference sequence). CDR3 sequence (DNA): TGTGCCAGCAGTCCAGGACCCATCCATAGCAATCAGCCCCAGCATTTT. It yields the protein CASSPGPIHSNQPQHF.

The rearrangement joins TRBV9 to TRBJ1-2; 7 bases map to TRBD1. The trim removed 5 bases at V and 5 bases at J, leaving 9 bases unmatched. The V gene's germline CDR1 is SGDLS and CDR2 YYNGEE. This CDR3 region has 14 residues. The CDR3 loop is CASSDSTGWYGYTF. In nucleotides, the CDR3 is TGTGCCAGCAGTGATTCGACAGGGTGGTATGGCTACACCTTC.

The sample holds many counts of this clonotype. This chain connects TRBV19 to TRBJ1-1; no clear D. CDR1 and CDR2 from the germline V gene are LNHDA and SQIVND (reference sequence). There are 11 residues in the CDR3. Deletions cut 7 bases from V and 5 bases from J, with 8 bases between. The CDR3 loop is CASKQRTEAFF. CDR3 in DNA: TGTGCCAGTAAGCAAAGGACTGAAGCTTTCTTT.

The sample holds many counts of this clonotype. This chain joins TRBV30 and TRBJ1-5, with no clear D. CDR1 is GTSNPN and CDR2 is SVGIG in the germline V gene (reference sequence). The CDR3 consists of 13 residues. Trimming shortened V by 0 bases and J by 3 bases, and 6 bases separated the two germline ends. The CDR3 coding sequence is TGTGCCTGGAGTGTACGAGCCAATCAGCCCCAGCATTTT. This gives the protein CAWSVRANQPQHF.

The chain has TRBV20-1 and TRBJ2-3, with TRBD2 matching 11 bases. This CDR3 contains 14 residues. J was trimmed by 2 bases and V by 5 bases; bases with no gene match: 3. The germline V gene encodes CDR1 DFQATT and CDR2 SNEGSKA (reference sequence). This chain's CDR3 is CSAGTSGNTDTQYF. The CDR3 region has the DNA TGCAGTGCTGGGACTAGCGGAAACACAGATACGCAGTATTTT.

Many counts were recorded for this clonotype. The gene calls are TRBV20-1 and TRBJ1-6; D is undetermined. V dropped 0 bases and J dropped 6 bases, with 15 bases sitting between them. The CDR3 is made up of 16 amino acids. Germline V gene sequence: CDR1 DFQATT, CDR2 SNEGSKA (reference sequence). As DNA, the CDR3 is TGCAGTGCTAGAGACCCCCGGAGTCAGGCTAATTCACCCCTCCACTTT. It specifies CSARDPRSQANSPLHF.

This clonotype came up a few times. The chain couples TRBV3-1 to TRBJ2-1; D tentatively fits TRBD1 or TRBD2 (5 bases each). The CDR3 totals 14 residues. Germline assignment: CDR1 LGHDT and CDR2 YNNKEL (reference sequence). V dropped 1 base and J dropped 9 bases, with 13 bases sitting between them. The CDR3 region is CASSQGPPGGEQFF. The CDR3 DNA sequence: TGTGCCAGCAGCCAAGGTCCGCCTGGGGGTGAGCAGTTCTTC.